The clone carrying this TCR beta chain has more than one count but fewer than ten. The data belong to a study of beta chain features in type 1 diabetes. Looking at the study overall: Similarity in age, gender and cell yields was seen between patients and healthy donors. Researchers looked at 95 million to 140 million sorted cells across all samples.

CD4+ naive, central memory, regulatory and stem cell-like memory cells were sorted via CD45RO/CCR7/CD25/CD127/CD95/CD27. cDNA synthesis used the whole RNA isolate, giving expressed TCRB sequences. Roughly 3.6 million reads per sample on average were obtained from naive, central memory and regulatory T cell samples. Sequencing was performed with immunoSEQ multiplex PCR; in TCRdb, only in-frame clones are kept and a portion is missing. The table shows hundreds of thousands of clones, with around a sixth occurring only once. The receptor's source is a man aged 18 to 30 in good health. The sequenced material came from naive CD4+ T cells from blood.

CDR3 bases: TGTGCCAGCAGTGGGAGGGGGGCGTCCAATGAGCAGTTCTTC. Protein sequence: CASSGRGASNEQFF. The rearrangement links TRBV25-1 to TRBJ2-1, with D perhaps being TRBD1 or TRBD2 (6 bases each). Deletions cut 4 bases from V and 6 bases from J, with 13 bases between. The CDR3 contains 14 residues. The germline V gene encodes CDR1 MGHDK and CDR2 SYGVNS.